These 10 T cell receptor beta chains came from one sample sequenced in a study of T-cell reconstitution after alpha-beta-depleted transplantation in children. A TCRbeta library incorporating unique molecular identifiers was prepared. MiXCR was run by TCRdb on the PCR reads, yielding one entry per CDR3 protein. The sample carries 250,000 to 300,000 distinct CDR3 sequences, over 9.5% recorded once. This sample comprised PBMCs, obtained before TCRalphabeta/CD19-depleted stem cell transplant. These receptors came from a boy younger than two with acute myeloid leukemia, due to receive a stem cell transplant.

This clonotype has at least ten counts. The chain's CDR3 is CASSQDPTGYGYTF. For the CDR3, the DNA is TGCGCCAGCAGCCAAGACCCGACAGGGTATGGCTACACCTTC. The V and J genes are TRBV4-1 and TRBJ1-2; 7 bases are shared with TRBD1. Germline V CDR1 and CDR2: MGHRA, YSYEKL. J gave up 5 bases and V 0 bases, and 3 bases lay outside the gene matches. The CDR3 is made up of 14 amino acids.

The table lists this clonotype with a few counts. This sequence joins TRBV12-3 or TRBV12-4 and TRBJ2-7, with 9 bases aligning to TRBD2. This CDR3 region has 17 residues. J was trimmed by 5 bases and V by 5 bases; bases with no gene match: 16. DNA of the CDR3: TGTGCCAGCAGTCCCAACTATAGCGGGAGATTTGTGGACGAGCAGTACTTC. Protein product: CASSPNYSGRFVDEQYF.

A few counts support this clonotype. CDR3 protein: CASSFEYSYNEQFF. CDR3 nucleotides: TGTGCCAGCAGCTTCGAGTACAGCTACAATGAGCAGTTCTTC. The chain combines TRBV7-2 with TRBJ2-1; D not resolved. With 3 bases removed from V and 3 bases from J, the gap between germline ends came to 9 bases. The germline gives CDR1 SGHTA, CDR2 FQGNSA. The CDR3 is 14 residues long.

The rearrangement joins TRBV4-3 to TRBJ2-4; weak D call: TRBD1 (5 bases). The CDR3 is 14 amino acids. V was shortened by 1 base and J by 7 bases, with 11 bases between the two germline ends. Germline CDR1 reads LGHNA; CDR2 reads YSLEER. DNA for the CDR3: TGCGCCAGCAGCCAAGGATGGCAGGGTAACATTCAGTACTTC. Protein product: CASSQGWQGNIQYF.

V gene TRBV10-3 combines with J gene TRBJ2-1; TRBD2 agrees at 11 bases. CDR1 is ENHRY, CDR2 SYGVKD, per germline. V lost 2 bases, J lost 14 bases, and 8 bases stayed unmatched. The CDR3 consists of 14 residues. The CDR3 coding sequence is TGTGCCATCAGTGAGGTTAGCGGGGGGGCTAACGAGTTCTTC. Its translation is CAISEVSGGANEFF.

Note on this clonotype: Just one base apart from a much larger clone, this may be a read error. In nucleotides, the CDR3 is TGTGCCAGCAGGTATGGAGGACAGGGGGCAATCCACGAGCAGTACTTC. Protein: CASRYGGQGAIHEQYF. V and J are TRBV25-1 and TRBJ2-7, with TRBD1 identical over 11 bases. The CDR3 spans 16 residues. Trimming took 6 bases from V and 5 from J; bases not matched to a gene: 12. Per the germline V gene, CDR1 is MGHDK and CDR2 is SYGVNS.

Ten or more counts support this clonotype. This chain uses TRBV7-2 with TRBJ2-3; 7 nucleotides align to TRBD2. The germline gives CDR1 SGHTA, CDR2 FQGNSA. The CDR3 consists of 15 residues. Trimming cost V 0 bases and J 6 bases; bases outside gene matches: 6. The CDR3 sequence: CASSLAGGSLDTQYF. The DNA of the CDR3 is TGTGCCAGCAGCTTAGCGGGAGGGAGTTTGGATACGCAGTATTTT.

This clonotype was recorded many times. The rearrangement joins TRBV28 to TRBJ2-1; the D is unclear. Germline lookup yields CDR1 MDHEN and CDR2 SYDVKM. Between the trimmed V and J ends, which lost 7 bases and 0 bases, there was a span of 10 bases. There are 14 residues in the CDR3. CDR3 nucleotide sequence: TGTGCCAGCACTAACCCGAGCTCCTACAATGAGCAGTTCTTC. As protein: CASTNPSSYNEQFF.

This clonotype was counted many times. The rearrangement uses TRBV29-1 and TRBJ2-7, with D unresolved. The CDR3 length is 14 residues. Trimming stripped 0 bases from V and 5 bases from J, with 14 bases between. The germline CDR1 and CDR2 sequences are SQVTM and ANQGSEA. The CDR3 region is CSVEEDLYPHEQYF. CDR3 in DNA: TGCAGCGTTGAAGAAGACCTTTATCCCCACGAGCAGTACTTC.

The rearrangement joins TRBV6-5 to TRBJ2-2, with TRBD2 matching 10 bases. The junction had 6 bases not matched to a gene; V was cut back by 2 bases and J by 6 bases. The length of the CDR3 is 16 residues. Germline CDR1 reads MNHEY; CDR2 reads SVGAGI. The CDR3 reads CASSYRGLAVAGELFF. The CDR3 nucleotides are TGTGCCAGCAGTTACCGAGGACTAGCGGTTGCCGGGGAGCTGTTTTTT.